The 19 T cell receptor beta chains below come from one sample, sequenced in a study of early T cells in non-severe SARS-CoV-2 infection. Via MiXCR, TCRdb re-called the 5' RACE reads, giving one row per CDR3 protein. This table holds tens of thousands of distinct CDR3 sequences, over 10% found once. The sequenced sample consisted of whole blood. These TCRs come from an adult who was a healthcare worker with PCR-confirmed SARS-CoV-2 infection or an uninfected control (not recorded which).

This clonotype turned up a few times. J is TRBJ2-7 and V is TRBV5-1; TRBD1 might be the D (5 bases). CDR3 size: 14 residues. Germline V gene sequence: CDR1 SGHRS, CDR2 YFSETQ. V was clipped by 0 bases and J by 3 bases, with 10 bases between them. CDR3 protein: CASSLGTNYYEQYF. The CDR3 DNA reads as TGCGCCAGCAGCTTGGGGACAAACTACTACGAGCAGTACTTC.

This clonotype was detected many times. V and J are TRBV20-1 and TRBJ2-7; 10 bases map to TRBD2. The CDR3 totals 15 residues. Germline CDR1 and CDR2: DFQATT and SNEGSKA (reference sequence). The V segment lost 0 bases and the J segment 5 bases; nucleotides outside the gene matches: 7. CDR3 coding DNA: TGCAGTGCTAGAGACCTAGCGGGGGATTTGCACGAGCAGTACTTC. Translated, it gives CSARDLAGDLHEQYF.

This clonotype was observed a few times. The gene calls are TRBV18 and TRBJ2-3; TRBD1 is a possible D gene (6 bases). Germline CDR1 KGHSH, CDR2 LQKENI. This CDR3 region has 15 residues. The V gene lost 6 bases and the J gene lost 2 bases, with 15 bases spanning the gap. CDR3 loop: CASSLRTASTDTQYF. As DNA, the CDR3 is TGTGCCAGCTCGCTCAGGACAGCTTCCACAGATACGCAGTATTTT.

V is TRBV29-1 and J is TRBJ2-5; D gene uncertain. The CDR3 runs to 12 residues. Between the trimmed V and J ends, which lost 4 bases and 1 base, there was a span of 7 bases. Germline CDR1 is SQVTM and CDR2 is ANQGSEA. The CDR3 DNA reads as TGCAGCGTTGGTTCAGCCCAAGAGACCCAGTACTTC. Protein: CSVGSAQETQYF. The full variable domain, in which reference TRBV29-1 and TRBJ2-5 provide the parts outside the CDR3, is SAVISQKPSRDICQRGTSLTIQCQVDSQVTMMFWYRQQPGQSLTLIATANQGSEATYESGFVIDKFPISRPNLTFSTLTVSNMSPEDSSIYLCSVGSAQETQYFGPGTRLLVL.

This clonotype has just a few counts. The CDR3, as DNA: TGCAGCGTTGAACCGAGGAGGGACAGGGGCGCTAATGAAGCTTTCTTT. Its translation is CSVEPRRDRGANEAFF. The chain is built from TRBV29-1 and TRBJ1-1; 10 bases are shared with TRBD1. The CDR3 runs 16 residues. The germline V gene encodes CDR1 SQVTM and CDR2 ANQGSEA. The V gene end was trimmed by 2 bases and the J gene end by 7 bases; junction bases not matched to a gene: 13.

This clonotype was detected ten times or more. Here the CDR3 reads CASRGSARGGPDTQYF. For the CDR3, the DNA is TGTGCCAGCAGAGGGAGTGCCAGGGGGGGCCCAGATACGCAGTATTTT. V is TRBV6-5 and J is TRBJ2-3, with D possibly called TRBD1 or TRBD2 (7 bases each). Per germline, CDR1 MNHEY and CDR2 SVGAGI. V lost 6 bases, J lost 4 bases, and 20 bases lay in between. CDR3 size: 16 residues.

This clonotype appeared many times. The chain joins TRBV13 to TRBJ1-5; D not resolved. Germline V gives CDR1 PRHDT, CDR2 FYEKMQ (reference sequence). Trimming shortened V by 3 bases and J by 3 bases, and 9 bases separated the two germline ends. This CDR3 contains 14 residues. CDR3: CASSFGRANQPQHF. The CDR3 nucleotides read TGTGCCAGCAGCTTCGGAAGGGCCAATCAGCCCCAGCATTTT.

At least ten counts were recorded for this clonotype. The chain combines TRBV29-1 with TRBJ1-4; D might be TRBD1 (6 bases). CDR1 is SQVTM, CDR2 ANQGSEA, per germline. The CDR3 consists of 14 residues. V was shortened by 3 bases and J by 8 bases, with 16 bases between the two germline ends. CDR3 sequence (DNA): TGCAGCGTTGAGGGCCGGGGGCCGGAAGAAAAACTGTTTTTT. Translated: CSVEGRGPEEKLFF.

This clonotype was detected a few times. This chain connects TRBV7-3 to TRBJ2-4; no clear D. The V and J ends lost 5 bases and 4 bases respectively, with 12 bases between them. The CDR3 length is 14 residues. Per germline, CDR1 SGHTA and CDR2 FQGTGA. As DNA, the CDR3 is TGTGCCAGCAGCCCTGGACCGATGAAAAACATTCAGTACTTC. The encoded protein is CASSPGPMKNIQYF.

This clonotype was recorded at least ten times. The chain has TRBV12-3 or TRBV12-4 and TRBJ2-3, with TRBD1 matching 7 bases. V trimming: 2 bases; J trimming: 0 bases; junction bases outside the gene matches: 11. The length of the CDR3 is 18 residues. The CDR3: CASSLFGTVEPSTDTQYF. Here the CDR3 DNA reads TGTGCCAGCAGTTTATTTGGGACAGTGGAGCCTAGCACAGATACGCAGTATTTT.

This clonotype was seen many times. The genes are TRBV5-4 and TRBJ2-3; D is undetermined. This CDR3 contains 12 residues. Trimming shortened V by 5 bases and J by 5 bases, and 9 bases separated the two germline ends. The germline V gene encodes CDR1 SGHNT and CDR2 YYREEE (reference sequence). CDR3 sequence (DNA): TGTGCCAGCAGTCTGCCACGAGATACGCAGTATTTT. It codes for CASSLPRDTQYF.

A remark on this clonotype: The CDR3 ends on some other residue instead of the conserved phenylalanine or tryptophan, so this is likely a read error. This chain joins TRBV19 and TRBJ2-3; D is uncertain. With 7 bases removed from V and 1 base from J, the gap between germline ends came to 12 bases. The germline CDR1 and CDR2 sequences are LNHDA and SQIVND (reference sequence). The CDR3 extends over 14 amino acids. The CDR3 coding sequence is TGTGCCAGTACCGCAGTGGGCGGCACAGATACGCAGTATTCT. Protein product: CASTAVGGTDTQYS.

This clonotype has ten or more counts. The chain couples TRBV11-2 to TRBJ2-2; D not certain. In germline, CDR1 is SGHAT, CDR2 FQNNGV. V was clipped by 1 base and J by 1 base, with 10 bases between them. This CDR3 is 16 amino acids long. The chain's CDR3 is CASSLVSPLNTGELFF. The CDR3 DNA reads TGTGCCAGCAGCTTAGTCAGCCCTCTGAACACCGGGGAGCTGTTTTTT.

This clonotype turned up a few times. V gene TRBV5-1 combines with J gene TRBJ2-5, with 10 bases aligning to TRBD1. The germline V gene has CDR1 SGHRS and CDR2 YFSETQ. CDR3 length equals 15 residues. After removal of 4 bases from V and 3 bases from J, the junction contained 6 bases not matched to a gene. The CDR3 DNA reads as TGCGCCAGCAGCATCCGGACAGGGGGGAAAGAGACCCAGTACTTC. Its protein product is CASSIRTGGKETQYF.

This clonotype came up a few times. V gene TRBV7-9 combines with J gene TRBJ1-1, with TRBD1 matching 7 bases. Per the germline V gene, CDR1 is SEHNR and CDR2 is FQNEAQ (reference sequence). V lost 5 bases and J lost 5; bases outside the gene matches: 8. The CDR3 is made up of 14 amino acids. Written as DNA, the CDR3 is TGTGCCAGCAGCACCCAACAGGGGAATACTGAAGCTTTCTTT. Its protein is CASSTQQGNTEAFF. The entire variable domain, with the rest obtained from reference TRBV7-9 and TRBJ1-1, is as follows: DTGVSQNPRHKITKRGQNVTFRCDPISEHNRLYWYRQTLGQGPEFLTYFQNEAQLEKSRLLSDRFSAERPKGSFSTLEIQRTEQGDSAMYLCASSTQQGNTEAFFGQGTRLTVV.

This clonotype was recorded many times. The chain is built from TRBV6-5 and TRBJ1-1, with D possibly being TRBD1 (6 bases). The V gene's germline CDR1 is MNHEY and CDR2 SVGAGI. The ends were cut back, 0 bases at V and 8 bases at J, with 13 bases in the middle. The CDR3 is 14 residues long. CDR3 protein: CASSYSTSTGEAFF. DNA for the CDR3: TGTGCCAGCAGTTACTCGACAAGTACAGGGGAAGCTTTCTTT.

The rearrangement joins TRBV4-3 to TRBJ1-1; maybe TRBD1 (5 bases). Trimming took off 0 bases at V and 1 base at J, with 12 bases between the two ends. CDR1 and CDR2 (germline): LGHNA, YSLEER. The CDR3 is 16 amino acids. Here the CDR3 reads CASSQDSGTANTEAFF. CDR3 bases: TGCGCCAGCAGCCAAGATAGTGGGACGGCGAACACTGAAGCTTTCTTT.

Many counts were recorded for this clonotype. The chain combines TRBV20-1 with TRBJ1-4; D not resolved. Looked up from germline, CDR1 is DFQATT and CDR2 is SNEGSKA (reference sequence). Trimming took off 3 bases at V and 0 bases at J, with 5 bases between the two ends. The CDR3 consists of 13 residues. The CDR3: CSARDPTNEKLFF. In DNA form, the CDR3 reads TGCAGTGCTAGGGACCCAACTAATGAAAAACTGTTTTTT.

This clonotype was seen a handful of times. V usage is TRBV5-6 and J usage is TRBJ1-3, with D uncertain. The germline V gene has CDR1 SGHDT and CDR2 YYEEEE. The CDR3 is made up of 15 amino acids. The germline V and J ends were trimmed by 4 bases and 0 bases, with 11 bases remaining between them. DNA for the CDR3: TGTGCCAGCAGCCCGACTCCGTCCTCTGGAAACACCATATATTTT. Its protein is CASSPTPSSGNTIYF.